What follows are 6 T cell receptor beta chains derived from one specimen sequenced in a study of regulatory T cells in long-lasting Graves disease. Arm-PCR with iRepertoire HTBI primers amplified the CDR3 regions for these TCR beta libraries. TCRdb ran MiXCR on the multiplex PCR reads and lists one entry per CDR3 protein. The sample comprises under 400,000 distinct CDR3 sequences, over 15% of which are singletons, and roughly 30% rests with the top ten. Time point described: newly diagnosed GD, antithyroid drugs for less than 3 months. Extracted RNA from PBMCs served as the source of the TCR library. These same records also appear under a second study, on T cells in Graves' hyperthyroidism and ophthalmopathy.

Sample: peripheral blood mononuclear cells (PBMCs), taken at new diagnosis, from a patient treated with antithyroid drugs. The receptors were gathered from a man aged 35-49 years with Graves disease.

This clonotype appeared many times. The chain combines TRBV7-6 with TRBJ2-2; no reliable D call. The germline gives CDR1 SGHVS, CDR2 FNYEAQ. The CDR3 covers 15 residues. The V gene lost 1 base and the J gene lost 2 bases, with 8 bases spanning the gap. The CDR3 protein is CASSLDWGNTGELFF. In nucleotides, the CDR3 is TGTGCCAGCAGCTTAGATTGGGGTAACACCGGGGAGCTGTTTTTT.

The V and J genes are TRBV15 and TRBJ1-3; D is uncertain. Germline V CDR1 and CDR2: LNHNV, YYDKDF (reference sequence). This CDR3 comprises 14 residues. The V end lost 4 bases, the J end lost 1 base, and 8 bases lay between the germline ends. The CDR3, as DNA: TGTGCCACCAGCAAGGCGGGGTCTGGAAACACCATATATTTT. It is translated as CATSKAGSGNTIYF.

The chain couples TRBV11-2 to TRBJ2-1, with 7 positions matching TRBD1. The CDR3 contains 16 residues. Germline V gene sequence: CDR1 SGHAT, CDR2 FQNNGV. Trimming at V came to 5 bases and at J to 0 bases, leaving 7 bases not matched to a gene. Written as DNA, the CDR3 is TGTGCCAGCAGCCGAAGACAGGGCAACTCCTACAATGAGCAGTTCTTC. Protein: CASSRRQGNSYNEQFF.

This clonotype was seen at least ten times. The chain links TRBV28 to TRBJ2-7, with D possibly being TRBD2 (6 bases). The germline CDR1 and CDR2 sequences are MDHEN and SYDVKM. The V gene lost 7 bases and the J gene lost 4 bases, with 17 bases spanning the gap. The CDR3 has 14 residues. CDR3 in amino acids: CASTRGLQLYEQYF. DNA for the CDR3: TGTGCCAGCACCCGGGGACTTCAACTTTACGAGCAGTACTTC.

Concerning this clonotype itself: One junction end does not reproduce the germline sequence, and a read error may be involved. V and J are TRBV4-2 and TRBJ2-1; weak D call: TRBD1 (6 bases). Per germline, CDR1 LGHNA and CDR2 YNFKEQ. CDR3 size: 15 residues. CDR3 residues: CVSSQGEGGYNEQFF. Written as DNA, the CDR3 is TGTGTCAGCAGCCAAGGCGAAGGGGGTTACAATGAGCAGTTCTTC.

The table lists this clonotype with many counts. The gene calls are TRBV6-2 or TRBV6-3 and TRBJ2-3; D remains ambiguous. Between the trimmed V and J ends, which lost 2 bases and 6 bases, there was a span of 9 bases. The CDR3 covers 13 residues. Germline V CDR1 and CDR2: MNHEY, SVGEGT. In nucleotides, the CDR3 is TGTGCCAGCAGTTACAATCCTCGGGATACGCAGTATTTT. Translated, it gives CASSYNPRDTQYF.